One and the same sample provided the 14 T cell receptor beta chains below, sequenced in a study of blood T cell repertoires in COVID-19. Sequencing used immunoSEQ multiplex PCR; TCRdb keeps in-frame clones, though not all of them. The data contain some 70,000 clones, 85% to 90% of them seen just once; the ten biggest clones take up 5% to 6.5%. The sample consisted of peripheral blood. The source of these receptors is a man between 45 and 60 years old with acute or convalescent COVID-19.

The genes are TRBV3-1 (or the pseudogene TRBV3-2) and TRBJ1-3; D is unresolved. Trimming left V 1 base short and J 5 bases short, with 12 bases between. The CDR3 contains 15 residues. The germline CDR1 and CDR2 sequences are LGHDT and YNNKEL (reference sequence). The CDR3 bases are TGTGCCAGCAGCCAAGGTCCCATAGTAAGAAACACCATATATTTT. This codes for CASSQGPIVRNTIYF.

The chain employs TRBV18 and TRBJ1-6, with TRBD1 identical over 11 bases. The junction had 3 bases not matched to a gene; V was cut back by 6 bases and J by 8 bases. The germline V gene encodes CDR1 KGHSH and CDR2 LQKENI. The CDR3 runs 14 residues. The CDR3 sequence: CASSRDRGDSPLHF. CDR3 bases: TGTGCCAGCTCTCGGGACAGGGGGGATTCACCCCTCCACTTT.

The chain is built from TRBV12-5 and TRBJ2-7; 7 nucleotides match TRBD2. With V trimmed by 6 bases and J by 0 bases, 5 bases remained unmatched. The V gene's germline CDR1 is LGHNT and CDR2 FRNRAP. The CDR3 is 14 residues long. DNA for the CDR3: TGTGCTAGTGGACCCGGGACTACCTCCTACGAGCAGTACTTC. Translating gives CASGPGTTSYEQYF.

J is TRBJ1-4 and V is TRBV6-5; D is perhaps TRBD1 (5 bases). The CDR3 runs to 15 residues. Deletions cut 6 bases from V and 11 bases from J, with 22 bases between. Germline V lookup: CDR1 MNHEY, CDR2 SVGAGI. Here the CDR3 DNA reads TGTGCCAGCAGGCGGGGAGCAGGGTTCAGGGAGAAACTGTTTTTT. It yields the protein CASRRGAGFREKLFF.

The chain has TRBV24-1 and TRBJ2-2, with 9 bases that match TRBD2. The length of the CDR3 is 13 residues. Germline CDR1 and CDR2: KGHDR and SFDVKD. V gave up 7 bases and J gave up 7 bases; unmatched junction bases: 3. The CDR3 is CATRGLAFGELFF. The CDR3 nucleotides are TGTGCCACCAGGGGACTAGCTTTCGGGGAGCTGTTTTTT.

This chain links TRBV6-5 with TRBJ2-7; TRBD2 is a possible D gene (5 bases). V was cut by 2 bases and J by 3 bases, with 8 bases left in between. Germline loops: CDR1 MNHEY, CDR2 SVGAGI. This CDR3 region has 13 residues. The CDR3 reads CASSYLLGYEQYF. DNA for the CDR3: TGTGCCAGCAGTTACCTACTAGGCTACGAGCAGTACTTC.

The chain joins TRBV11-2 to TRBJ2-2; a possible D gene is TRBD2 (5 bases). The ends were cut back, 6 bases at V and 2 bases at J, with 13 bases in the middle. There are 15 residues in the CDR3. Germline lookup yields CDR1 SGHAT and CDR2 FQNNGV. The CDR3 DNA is TGTGCCAGCAGTCCCGGGGTTGCAAACACCGGGGAGCTGTTTTTT. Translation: CASSPGVANTGELFF.

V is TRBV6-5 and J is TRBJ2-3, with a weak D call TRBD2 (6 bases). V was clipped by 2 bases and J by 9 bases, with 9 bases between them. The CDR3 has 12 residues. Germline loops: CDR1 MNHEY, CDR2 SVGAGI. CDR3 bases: TGTGCCAGCAGTTACACGGCGGGAACGCAGTATTTT. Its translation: CASSYTAGTQYF.

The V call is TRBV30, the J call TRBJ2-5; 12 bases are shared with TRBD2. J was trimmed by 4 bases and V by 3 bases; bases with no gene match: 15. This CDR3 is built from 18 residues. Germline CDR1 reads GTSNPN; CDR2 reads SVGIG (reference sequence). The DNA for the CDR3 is TGTGCCTGGAGCATAGGGTTACTAGCGGGAGGCTTGGGAGAGACCCAGTACTTC. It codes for CAWSIGLLAGGLGETQYF.

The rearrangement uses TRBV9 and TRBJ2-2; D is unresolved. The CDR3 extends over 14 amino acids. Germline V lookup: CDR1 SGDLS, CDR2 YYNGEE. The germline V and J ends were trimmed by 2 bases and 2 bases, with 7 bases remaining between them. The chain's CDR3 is CASSVLLNTGELFF. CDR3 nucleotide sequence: TGTGCCAGCAGCGTTCTATTAAACACCGGGGAGCTGTTTTTT.

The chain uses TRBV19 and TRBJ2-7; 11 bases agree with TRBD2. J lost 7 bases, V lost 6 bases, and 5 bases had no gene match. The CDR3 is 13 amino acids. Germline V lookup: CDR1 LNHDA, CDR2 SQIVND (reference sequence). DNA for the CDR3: TGTGCCAGTAGCTCACTAGCGGGAGATGAGCAGTACTTC. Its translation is CASSSLAGDEQYF.

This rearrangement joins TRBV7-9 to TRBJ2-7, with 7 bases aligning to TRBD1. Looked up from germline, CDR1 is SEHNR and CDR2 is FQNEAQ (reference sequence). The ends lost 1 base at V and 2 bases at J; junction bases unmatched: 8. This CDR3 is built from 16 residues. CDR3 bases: TGTGCCAGCAGCTTAGTAGGGACAGAAAGACCCTACGAGCAGTACTTC. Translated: CASSLVGTERPYEQYF.

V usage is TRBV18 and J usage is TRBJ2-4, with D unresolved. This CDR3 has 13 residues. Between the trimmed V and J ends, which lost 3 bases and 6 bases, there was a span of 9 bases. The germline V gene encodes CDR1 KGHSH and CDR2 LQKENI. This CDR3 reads CASSPGQANIQYF. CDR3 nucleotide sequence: TGTGCCAGCTCACCTGGCCAGGCAAACATTCAGTACTTC.

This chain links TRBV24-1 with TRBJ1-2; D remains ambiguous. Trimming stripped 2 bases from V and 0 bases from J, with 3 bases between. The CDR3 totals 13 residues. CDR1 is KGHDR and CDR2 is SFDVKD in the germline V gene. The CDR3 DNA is TGTGCCACCAGTGATTCAGCTAACTATGGCTACACCTTC. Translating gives CATSDSANYGYTF.